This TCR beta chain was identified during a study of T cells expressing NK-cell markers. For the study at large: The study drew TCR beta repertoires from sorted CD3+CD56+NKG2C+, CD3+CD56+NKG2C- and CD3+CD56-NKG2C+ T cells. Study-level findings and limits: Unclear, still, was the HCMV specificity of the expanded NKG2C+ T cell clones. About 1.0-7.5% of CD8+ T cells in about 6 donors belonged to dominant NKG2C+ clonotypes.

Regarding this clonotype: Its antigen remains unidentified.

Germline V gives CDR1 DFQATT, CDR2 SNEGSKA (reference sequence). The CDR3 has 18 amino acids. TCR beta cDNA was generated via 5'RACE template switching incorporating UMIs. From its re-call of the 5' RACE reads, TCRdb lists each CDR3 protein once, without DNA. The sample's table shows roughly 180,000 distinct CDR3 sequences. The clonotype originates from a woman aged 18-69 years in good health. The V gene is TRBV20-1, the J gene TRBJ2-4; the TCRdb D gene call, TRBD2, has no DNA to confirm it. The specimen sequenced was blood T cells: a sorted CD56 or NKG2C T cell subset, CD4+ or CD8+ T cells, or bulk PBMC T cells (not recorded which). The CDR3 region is CSALLLAGGPFPKNIQYF.